This T cell receptor beta chain was recorded in a study of T cell responses to AZD1222 COVID-19 vaccine. The assay was immunoSEQ multiplex PCR, and TCRdb's table has in-frame clones only and misses some. The top ten hold under 3% of the sample, which has about 74,000 clones, about nine tenths seen once. The V gene's germline CDR1 is LNHDA and CDR2 SQIVND (reference sequence). CDR3 length: 15 amino acids. With respect to this clone: Antigen: not known. The junction departs from the called germline gene at one end, perhaps through a read error.

Findings and limits, study-wide: The study found vaccine-associated CD4 TCRs spanning spike, dominant at 160-218 and 743-854. Just 5 or 6 AZD1222 recipients tested seropositive at baseline.

The TCR sequence derives from an adult in good health. V is TRBV19 and J is TRBJ1-4; TRBD1 matches 7 bases. This material consisted of peripheral blood, taken on day 0 of AZD1222 vaccination. As DNA, the CDR3 is TGTGCCAGTAGTATAGATCGTCAAGGCACAGGGGCAACTGTTTTT. It specifies CASSIDRQGTGATVF.